This T cell receptor (beta chain) is drawn from a study of CDR3 diversity in severe acne. MiXCR, run by TCRdb on the PCR reads, gives a single entry per CDR3 protein. Of more than 85,000 distinct CDR3 sequences in the sample, about half were seen once. CDR3 length equals 16 residues. Germline CDR1 DFQATT, CDR2 SNEGSKA (reference sequence). The ends were cut back, 0 bases at V and 1 base at J, with 15 bases in the middle. This rearrangement joins TRBV20-1 to TRBJ2-5; D may be TRBD2 (5 bases). Material: blood. The TCR sequence derives from a male donor with acne. The DNA of the CDR3 is TGCAGTGCTAGAGATCTGTGGGTAGCGCCCCAAGAGACCCAGTACTTC. Its translation: CSARDLWVAPQETQYF.